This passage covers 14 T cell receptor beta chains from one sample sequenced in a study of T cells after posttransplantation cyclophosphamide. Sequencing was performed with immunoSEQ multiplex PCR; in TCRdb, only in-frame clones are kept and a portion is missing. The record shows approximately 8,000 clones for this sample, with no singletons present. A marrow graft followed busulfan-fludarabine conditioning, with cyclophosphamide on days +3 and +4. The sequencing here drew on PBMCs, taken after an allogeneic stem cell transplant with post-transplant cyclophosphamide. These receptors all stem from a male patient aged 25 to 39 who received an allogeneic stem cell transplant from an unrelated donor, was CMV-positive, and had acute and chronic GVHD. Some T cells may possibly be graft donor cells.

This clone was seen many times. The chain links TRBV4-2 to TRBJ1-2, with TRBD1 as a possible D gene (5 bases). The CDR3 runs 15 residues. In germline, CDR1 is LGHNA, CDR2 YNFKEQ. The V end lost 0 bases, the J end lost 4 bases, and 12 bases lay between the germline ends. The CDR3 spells CASSQEEGPGYGYTF. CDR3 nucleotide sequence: TGTGCCAGCAGCCAAGAAGAGGGGCCCGGCTATGGCTACACCTTC.

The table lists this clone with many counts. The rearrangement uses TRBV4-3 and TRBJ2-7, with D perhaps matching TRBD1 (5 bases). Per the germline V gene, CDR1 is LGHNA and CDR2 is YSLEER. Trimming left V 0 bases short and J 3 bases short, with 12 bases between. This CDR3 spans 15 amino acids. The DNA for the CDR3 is TGCGCCAGCAGCCAAGACCCAGGGATGATCTACGAGCAGTACTTC. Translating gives CASSQDPGMIYEQYF.

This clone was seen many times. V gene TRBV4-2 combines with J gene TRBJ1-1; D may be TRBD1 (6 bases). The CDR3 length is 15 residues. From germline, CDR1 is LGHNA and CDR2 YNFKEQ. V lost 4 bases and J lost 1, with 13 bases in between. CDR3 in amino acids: CASSRTGTTNTEAFF. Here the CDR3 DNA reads TGTGCCAGCAGCCGAACCGGGACAACGAACACTGAAGCTTTCTTT.

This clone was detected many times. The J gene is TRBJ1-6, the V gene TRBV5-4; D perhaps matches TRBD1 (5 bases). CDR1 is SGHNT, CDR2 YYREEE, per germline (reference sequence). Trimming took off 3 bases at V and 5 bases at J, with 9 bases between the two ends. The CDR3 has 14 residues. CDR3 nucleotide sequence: TGTGCCAGCAGCTACACAGGAGATAATTCACCCCTCCACTTT. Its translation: CASSYTGDNSPLHF.

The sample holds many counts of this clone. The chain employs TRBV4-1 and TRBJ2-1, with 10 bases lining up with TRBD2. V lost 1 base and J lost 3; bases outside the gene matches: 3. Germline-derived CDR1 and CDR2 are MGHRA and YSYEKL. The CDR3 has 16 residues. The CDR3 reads CASSQGASGGYNEQFF. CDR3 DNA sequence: TGCGCCAGCAGCCAAGGGGCTAGCGGGGGCTACAATGAGCAGTTCTTC.

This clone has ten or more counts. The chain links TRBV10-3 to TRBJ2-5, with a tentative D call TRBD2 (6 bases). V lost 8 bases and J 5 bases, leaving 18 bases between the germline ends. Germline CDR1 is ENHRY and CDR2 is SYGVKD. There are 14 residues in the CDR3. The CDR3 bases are TGTGCCATCGGGGCCTCCCAGGGAGGCGAGACCCAGTACTTC. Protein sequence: CAIGASQGGETQYF.

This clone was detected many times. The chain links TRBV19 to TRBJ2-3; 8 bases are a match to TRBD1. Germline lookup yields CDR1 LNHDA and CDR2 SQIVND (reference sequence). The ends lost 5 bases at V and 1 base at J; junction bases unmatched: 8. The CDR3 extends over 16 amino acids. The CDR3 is CASSSTMTGGTDTQYF. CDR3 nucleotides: TGTGCCAGTAGTTCGACCATGACAGGGGGCACAGATACGCAGTATTTT. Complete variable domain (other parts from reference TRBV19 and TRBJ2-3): DGGITQSPKYLFRKEGQNVTLSCEQNLNHDAMYWYRQDPGQGLRLIYYSQIVNDFQKGDIAEGYSVSREKKESFPLTVTSAQKNPTAFYLCASSSTMTGGTDTQYFGPGTRLTVL.

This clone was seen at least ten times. The CDR3 loop reads CASSMVQGGTDTQYF. The CDR3 DNA is TGCGCCAGCAGTATGGTCCAAGGGGGCACAGATACGCAGTATTTT. The chain is built from TRBV5-1 and TRBJ2-3; a possible D gene is TRBD1 (5 bases). The CDR3 spans 15 residues. The germline gives CDR1 SGHRS, CDR2 YFSETQ. Trimming took 5 bases from V and 1 from J, leaving 14 bases between them.

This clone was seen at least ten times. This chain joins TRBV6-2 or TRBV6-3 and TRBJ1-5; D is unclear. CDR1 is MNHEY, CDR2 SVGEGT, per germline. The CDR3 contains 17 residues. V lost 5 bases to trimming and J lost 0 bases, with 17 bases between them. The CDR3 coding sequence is TGTGCCAGCAGTCCTCCCCCCGAACCCGGTAGCAATCAGCCCCAGCATTTT. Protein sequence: CASSPPPEPGSNQPQHF.

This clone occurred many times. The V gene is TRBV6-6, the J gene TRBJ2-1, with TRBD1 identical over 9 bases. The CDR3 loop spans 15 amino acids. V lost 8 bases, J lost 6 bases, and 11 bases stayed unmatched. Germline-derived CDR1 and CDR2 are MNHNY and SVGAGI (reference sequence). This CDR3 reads CASPKGDREGNEQFF. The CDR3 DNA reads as TGTGCCAGCCCAAAAGGGGACAGGGAGGGCAATGAGCAGTTCTTC.

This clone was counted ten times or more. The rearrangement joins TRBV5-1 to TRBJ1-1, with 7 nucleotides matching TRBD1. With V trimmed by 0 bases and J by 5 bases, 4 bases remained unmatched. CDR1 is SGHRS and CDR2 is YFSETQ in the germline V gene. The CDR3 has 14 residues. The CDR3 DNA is TGCGCCAGCAGCTTGGAGGGGGCCGGGACTGAAGCTTTCTTT. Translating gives CASSLEGAGTEAFF.

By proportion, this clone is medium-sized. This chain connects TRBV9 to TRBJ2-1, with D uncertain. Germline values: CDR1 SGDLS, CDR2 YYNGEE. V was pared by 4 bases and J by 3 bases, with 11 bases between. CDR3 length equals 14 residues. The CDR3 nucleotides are TGTGCCAGCAGCCGGTATCCAGGCTACAATGAGCAGTTCTTC. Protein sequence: CASSRYPGYNEQFF.

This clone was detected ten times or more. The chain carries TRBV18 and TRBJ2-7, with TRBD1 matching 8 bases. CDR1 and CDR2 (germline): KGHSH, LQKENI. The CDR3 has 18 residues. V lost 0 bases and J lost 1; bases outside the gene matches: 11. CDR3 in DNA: TGTGCCAGCTCACCACCGTTACGATGGGGACAGGCATCCTACGAGCAGTACTTC. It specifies CASSPPLRWGQASYEQYF. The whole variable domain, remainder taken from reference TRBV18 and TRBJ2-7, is NAGVMQNPRHLVRRRGQEARLRCSPMKGHSHVYWYRQLPEEGLKFMVYLQKENIIDESGMPKERFSAEFPKEGPSILRIQQVVRGDSAAYFCASSPPLRWGQASYEQYFGPGTRLTVT.

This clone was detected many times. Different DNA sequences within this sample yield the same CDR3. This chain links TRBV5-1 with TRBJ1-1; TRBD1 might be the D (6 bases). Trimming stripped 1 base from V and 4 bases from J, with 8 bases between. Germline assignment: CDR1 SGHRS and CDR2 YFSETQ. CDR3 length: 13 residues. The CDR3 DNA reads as TGCGCCAGCAGCTTGAGAGGGGGCACTGAAGCTTTCTTT. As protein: CASSLRGGTEAFF. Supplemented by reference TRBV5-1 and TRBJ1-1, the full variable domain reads KAGVTQTPRYLIKTRGQQVTLSCSPISGHRSVSWYQQTPGQGLQFLFEYFSETQRNKGNFPGRFSGRQFSNSRSEMNVSTLELGDSALYLCASSLRGGTEAFFGQGTRLTVV.